This T cell receptor beta chain stems from a study of blood T cell repertoires in COVID-19. At the level of the study: Samples of COVID-19 (acute and convalescent) were obtained from the United States, Italy and Spain. T cells, B-cell-depleted T cells, or PBMCs supplied cDNA or gDNA.

Original handling: From reference gene primer amplification, estimates of nucleated cell counts were derived. Only in-frame clones appear in the TCRdb table, and some are missing; sequencing was by immunoSEQ multiplex PCR. The V and J calls and clone size were taken over from that table, and D and trimming were inferred from the DNA. The data contain about 110,000 clones, about 75% of them singletons. CDR3 size: 15 residues. The germline V gene has CDR1 LGHNA and CDR2 YSLEER. V lost 0 bases, J lost 8 bases, and 16 bases lay in between. The sequence derives from an elderly man with acute or convalescent COVID-19. The specimen sequenced was peripheral blood. The chain couples TRBV4-3 to TRBJ1-2; weak D call: TRBD1 (5 bases). CDR3 DNA sequence: TGCGCCAGCAGCCAAGAGATTGAAGGGGCACAAGGCTACACCTTC. Its protein is CASSQEIEGAQGYTF.